The source of this T cell receptor (beta chain) is a study of blood T cell repertoires in COVID-19. This CDR3 is built from 15 residues. Germline V gene sequence: CDR1 KGHSH, CDR2 LQKENI. J gave up 6 bases and V 3 bases, and 6 bases lay outside the gene matches. TCRdb keeps only in-frame clones here, not all; method: immunoSEQ multiplex PCR. This table holds about 190,000 clones, 80% to 90% found once. This sequence originates from a man aged 25-40 years with acute or convalescent COVID-19. The sample comprised peripheral blood. J is TRBJ1-5 and V is TRBV18, with TRBD1 identical over 9 bases. The CDR3 loop reads CASSPGTGSTQPQHF. Written as DNA, the CDR3 is TGTGCCAGCTCACCCGGGACAGGGAGTACTCAGCCCCAGCATTTT.